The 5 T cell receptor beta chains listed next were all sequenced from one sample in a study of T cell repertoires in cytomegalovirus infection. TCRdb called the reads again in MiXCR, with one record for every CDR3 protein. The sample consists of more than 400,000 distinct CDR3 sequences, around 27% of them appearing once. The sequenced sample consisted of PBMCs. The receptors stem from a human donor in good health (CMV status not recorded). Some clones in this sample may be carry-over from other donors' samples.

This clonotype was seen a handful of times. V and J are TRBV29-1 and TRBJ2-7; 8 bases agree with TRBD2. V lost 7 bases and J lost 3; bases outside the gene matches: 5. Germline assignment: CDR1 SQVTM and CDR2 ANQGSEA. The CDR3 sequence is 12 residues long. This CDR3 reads CSAGGLIYEQYV. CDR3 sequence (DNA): TGCAGCGCGGGGGGGCTAATCTACGAGCAGTACGTC.

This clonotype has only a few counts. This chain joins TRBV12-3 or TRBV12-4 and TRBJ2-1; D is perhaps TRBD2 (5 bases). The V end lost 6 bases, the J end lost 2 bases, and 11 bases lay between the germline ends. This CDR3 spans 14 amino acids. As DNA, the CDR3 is TGTGCCAGCAGGGACGGAGGTGCCTACAATGAGCAGTTCTTC. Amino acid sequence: CASRDGGAYNEQFF.

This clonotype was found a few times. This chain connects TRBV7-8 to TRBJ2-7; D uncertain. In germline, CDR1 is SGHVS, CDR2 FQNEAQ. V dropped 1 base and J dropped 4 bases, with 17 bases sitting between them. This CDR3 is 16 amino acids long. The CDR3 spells CASSLGVMVALYEQYV. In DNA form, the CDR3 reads TGTGCCAGCAGCTTAGGGGTAATGGTGGCCTTATACGAGCAGTACGTC.

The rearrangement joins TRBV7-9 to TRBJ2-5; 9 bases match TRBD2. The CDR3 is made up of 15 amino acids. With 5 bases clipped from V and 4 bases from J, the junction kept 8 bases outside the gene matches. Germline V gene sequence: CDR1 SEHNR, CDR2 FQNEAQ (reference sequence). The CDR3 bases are TGTGCCAGCAGCACGGGACTAGCCGACCGAGAGACCCAGTACTTC. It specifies CASSTGLADRETQYF. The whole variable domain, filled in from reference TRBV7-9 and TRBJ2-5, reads DTGVSQNPRHKITKRGQNVTFRCDPISEHNRLYWYRQTLGQGPEFLTYFQNEAQLEKSRLLSDRFSAERPKGSFSTLEIQRTEQGDSAMYLCASSTGLADRETQYFGPGTRLLVL.

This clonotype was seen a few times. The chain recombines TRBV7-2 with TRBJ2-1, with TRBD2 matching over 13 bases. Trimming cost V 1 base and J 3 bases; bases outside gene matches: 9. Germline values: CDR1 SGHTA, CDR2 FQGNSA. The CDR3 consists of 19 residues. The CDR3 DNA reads TGTGCCAGCAGCTTAGATGGGACTAGCGGGATACACTTCTACAATGAGCAGTTCTTC. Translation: CASSLDGTSGIHFYNEQFF.